Presented here are 27 T cell receptor beta chains from one specimen sequenced in a study of cytomegalovirus exposure and HLA in healthy donors. Profiling relied on immunoSEQ multiplex PCR, and the TCRdb table lists in-frame clones only, not all of them. The sample lists around 150,000 clones, around 90% seen once, with over 2.5% in the top ten. The sequencing sample was made of PBMCs. The receptors originated from a woman younger than 35 in good health and CMV-seropositive.

This rearrangement joins TRBV10-3 to TRBJ1-5; 9 bases align to TRBD1. Germline CDR1 and CDR2: ENHRY and SYGVKD. The CDR3 extends over 15 amino acids. V lost 8 bases, J lost 1 base, and 6 bases stayed unmatched. The CDR3 sequence: CAIGWDRESNQPQHF. The CDR3 bases are TGTGCCATCGGATGGGACAGGGAAAGCAATCAGCCCCAGCATTTT.

This chain connects TRBV6-1 to TRBJ1-1; TRBD1 matches at 9 bases. Trimming removed 8 bases from V and 1 base from J; junction bases left unmatched: 8. The CDR3 extends over 15 amino acids. In germline, CDR1 is MNHNS, CDR2 SASEGT. CDR3 sequence reads: CASWGQGERNTEAFF. The DNA for the CDR3 is TGTGCCAGCTGGGGACAGGGAGAAAGGAACACTGAAGCTTTCTTT.

The chain links TRBV6-1 to TRBJ1-5; tentatively, D is TRBD1 (5 bases). Germline V gives CDR1 MNHNS, CDR2 SASEGT. The CDR3 runs to 14 residues. V was pared by 4 bases and J by 2 bases, with 9 bases between. CDR3 sequence: CASSALGGNQPQHF. CDR3 nucleotides: TGTGCCAGCAGTGCGCTAGGGGGCAATCAGCCCCAGCATTTT.

V usage is TRBV5-5 and J usage is TRBJ1-5, with TRBD1 matching 7 bases. Germline trimming cut 5 bases from V and 6 bases from J; bases unmatched to any gene: 8. The CDR3 is 14 amino acids. Germline-derived CDR1 and CDR2 are SGHKS and YYEKEE (reference sequence). The CDR3 DNA reads as TGTGCCAGCAGTGTGTACGGGACAGTTCAGCCCCAGCATTTT. Protein product: CASSVYGTVQPQHF.

J is TRBJ2-5 and V is TRBV29-1, with D possibly matching TRBD1 (6 bases). CDR3 length: 13 amino acids. Trimming cost V 4 bases and J 9 bases, with 18 bases left between them. Germline values: CDR1 SQVTM, CDR2 ANQGSEA. The CDR3, as DNA: TGCAGCGTTGGGGACAAGGCCGAGACGGCCCAGTACTTC. Translation: CSVGDKAETAQYF.

The chain employs TRBV13 and TRBJ2-7; 9 bases match TRBD1. The V and J ends lost 4 bases and 5 bases, in that order; junction bases with no gene match: 12. The CDR3 sequence is 16 residues long. Germline V CDR1 and CDR2: PRHDT, FYEKMQ (reference sequence). The CDR3 reads CASSSSIGTGQNEQYF. In nucleotides, the CDR3 is TGTGCCAGCAGCTCGAGTATAGGGACAGGGCAAAACGAGCAGTACTTC.

This clone was recorded once. The rearrangement links TRBV4-1 to TRBJ1-6; TRBD1 aligns across 8 bases. The germline CDR1 and CDR2 sequences are MGHRA and YSYEKL. Losses at the gene ends were 1 base for V and 10 bases for J; bases not matched to a gene: 6. This CDR3 spans 15 amino acids. CDR3 amino acids: CASSQGTGHLSPLHF. CDR3 sequence (DNA): TGCGCCAGCAGCCAAGGGACAGGGCATTTGTCACCCCTCCACTTT.

This chain uses TRBV27 with TRBJ2-2; D may be TRBD1 (6 bases). Trimming pared 2 bases from V and 1 base from J, leaving 11 bases between. This CDR3 is built from 16 residues. In germline, CDR1 is MNHEY, CDR2 SMNVEV (reference sequence). CDR3 bases: TGTGCCAGCAGTTTAGTGGGCAGGGGGAACACCGGGGAGCTGTTTTTT. Protein product: CASSLVGRGNTGELFF.

V and J are TRBV18 and TRBJ2-5, with D maybe TRBD1 (5 bases). The germline V and J ends were trimmed by 2 bases and 1 base, with 5 bases remaining between them. The CDR3 is 13 amino acids. Germline lookup yields CDR1 KGHSH and CDR2 LQKENI. This chain's CDR3 is CASSPRGQETQYF. In DNA, the CDR3 is TGTGCCAGCTCACCAAGGGGCCAAGAGACCCAGTACTTC.

V gene TRBV6-1 combines with J gene TRBJ2-3; 7 nucleotides agree with TRBD2. V gave up 4 bases and J gave up 5 bases; unmatched junction bases: 6. Germline lookup yields CDR1 MNHNS and CDR2 SASEGT. There are 14 residues in the CDR3. The CDR3 region has the DNA TGTGCCAGCAGTGTGACTAGCCCCCTAGATACGCAGTATTTT. Translated, it gives CASSVTSPLDTQYF.

The rearrangement links TRBV28 to TRBJ2-3; D is uncertain. The CDR3 has 16 residues. V was cut by 8 bases and J by 2 bases, with 20 bases left in between. Germline values: CDR1 MDHEN, CDR2 SYDVKM. The CDR3 reads CASLSVSERYTDTQYF. For the CDR3, the DNA is TGTGCCAGCCTTTCAGTGAGCGAGAGATACACAGATACGCAGTATTTT. Filled out from reference TRBV28 and TRBJ2-3, the complete variable domain reads DVKVTQSSRYLVKRTGEKVFLECVQDMDHENMFWYRQDPGLGLRLIYFSYDVKMKEKGDIPEGYSVSREKKERFSLILESASTNQTSMYLCASLSVSERYTDTQYFGPGTRLTVL.

V is TRBV6-5 and J is TRBJ2-7; 9 nucleotides agree with TRBD2. CDR3 size: 15 residues. Germline CDR1 reads MNHEY; CDR2 reads SVGAGI. V shed 2 bases and J 0 bases; nucleotides not matched to a gene: 2. The CDR3 DNA sequence: TGTGCCAGCAGTTACGGGCGGGGGGGCTCCTACGAGCAGTACTTC. The encoded protein is CASSYGRGGSYEQYF.

V is TRBV15 and J is TRBJ2-2; 9 bases map to TRBD2. V gave up 0 bases and J gave up 9 bases; unmatched junction bases: 11. There are 17 residues in the CDR3. Looked up from germline, CDR1 is LNHNV and CDR2 is YYDKDF (reference sequence). Here the CDR3 reads CATSRDGAGGSIRELFF. DNA for the CDR3: TGTGCCACCAGCAGAGATGGGGCGGGAGGGTCTATCCGGGAGCTGTTTTTT.

V gene TRBV4-3 combines with J gene TRBJ2-1; 7 positions match TRBD2. The CDR3 is made up of 16 amino acids. With V trimmed by 0 bases and J by 6 bases, 8 bases remained unmatched. Germline V gives CDR1 LGHNA, CDR2 YSLEER. Here the CDR3 reads CASSQESGLVRNEQFF. The CDR3 coding sequence is TGCGCCAGCAGCCAAGAATCCGGACTAGTCCGCAATGAGCAGTTCTTC.

This clone was detected once. The gene calls are TRBV4-1 and TRBJ2-2; D might be TRBD1 (6 bases). Trimming cost V 1 base and J 5 bases, with 11 bases left between them. CDR3 size: 15 residues. The germline CDR1 and CDR2 sequences are MGHRA and YSYEKL. The CDR3 region is CASSQAGVKTGELFF. CDR3 nucleotide sequence: TGCGCCAGCAGCCAAGCAGGGGTTAAGACCGGGGAGCTGTTTTTT.

With respect to this clone: Germline and junction disagree at one end, which may indicate a read error. This chain uses TRBV28 with TRBJ2-7, with TRBD1 identical over 8 bases. Per the germline V gene, CDR1 is MDHEN and CDR2 is SYDVKM. The CDR3 length is 13 residues. CDR3 in amino acids: CASSRHPPGQANF. DNA for the CDR3: TGTGCCAGCAGTCGTCACCCCCCGGGACAGGCGAATTTC. Complete variable domain (other parts from reference TRBV28 and TRBJ2-7): DVKVTQSSRYLVKRTGEKVFLECVQDMDHENMFWYRQDPGLGLRLIYFSYDVKMKEKGDIPEGYSVSREKKERFSLILESASTNQTSMYLCASSRHPPGQANFGPGTRLTVT.

The chain combines TRBV19 with TRBJ2-3; 8 nucleotides agree with TRBD2. Per the germline V gene, CDR1 is LNHDA and CDR2 is SQIVND (reference sequence). V was clipped by 7 bases and J by 5 bases; unmatched bases: 11. The CDR3 consists of 15 residues. In nucleotides, the CDR3 is TGTGCCAGTATAGCCGGGAGGGCCGTAGGAGATACGCAGTATTTT. Encoded protein: CASIAGRAVGDTQYF.

This clone was observed once. The chain has TRBV28 and TRBJ2-1; D is uncertain. Per the germline V gene, CDR1 is MDHEN and CDR2 is SYDVKM. The CDR3 covers 15 residues. V was clipped by 1 base and J by 5 bases, with 12 bases between them. The CDR3 DNA sequence: TGTGCCAGCAGTTTATCAGGCTCCCTGGACAATGAGCAGTTCTTC. It encodes CASSLSGSLDNEQFF.

This rearrangement joins TRBV29-1 to TRBJ1-2; no clear D. Germline V lookup: CDR1 SQVTM, CDR2 ANQGSEA. The CDR3 is 13 amino acids. V was shortened by 4 bases and J by 3 bases, with 12 bases between the two germline ends. The CDR3 DNA follows: TGCAGCGTTGCCAACAGCCTCTACTATGGCTACACCTTC. Its translation is CSVANSLYYGYTF.

J is TRBJ1-2 and V is TRBV28; D possibly corresponds to TRBD1 (5 bases). Germline V lookup: CDR1 MDHEN, CDR2 SYDVKM. This CDR3 comprises 14 residues. V was pared by 6 bases and J by 4 bases, with 15 bases between. The DNA for the CDR3 is TGTGCCAGCAGCGGATTGACAGACGTCTATGGCTACACCTTC. Translation: CASSGLTDVYGYTF.

This sequence joins TRBV7-2 and TRBJ1-2; D is unclear. Germline V gene sequence: CDR1 SGHTA, CDR2 FQGNSA. This CDR3 contains 14 residues. V dropped 0 bases and J dropped 10 bases, with 15 bases sitting between them. DNA for the CDR3: TGTGCCAGCAGCTTAGCCGGGCCCCCGGAGGCCTACACCTTC. It codes for CASSLAGPPEAYTF.

The V and J genes are TRBV2 and TRBJ1-5, with no clear D. This CDR3 contains 15 residues. From germline, CDR1 is SNHLY and CDR2 FYNNEI. Trimming cost V 4 bases and J 0 bases, with 10 bases left between them. The CDR3 DNA sequence: TGTGCCAGCAGTGGCTACAGAAATAGCAATCAGCCCCAGCATTTT. The encoded protein is CASSGYRNSNQPQHF. The variable domain in full, with the rest retrieved from reference TRBV2 and TRBJ1-5, is EPEVTQTPSHQVTQMGQEVILRCVPISNHLYFYWYRQILGQKVEFLVSFYNNEISEKSEIFDDQFSVERPDGSNFTLKIRSTKLEDSAMYFCASSGYRNSNQPQHFGDGTRLSIL.

The V and J genes are TRBV19 and TRBJ1-6, with D maybe TRBD1 (5 bases). Germline V gene lookup returns CDR1 LNHDA and CDR2 SQIVND (reference sequence). V dropped 2 bases and J dropped 9 bases, with 14 bases sitting between them. CDR3 size: 15 residues. For the CDR3, the DNA is TGTGCCAGTAGTATACTCGGGGGGGGGAGTTCACCCCTCCACTTT. It yields the protein CASSILGGGSSPLHF.

The chain employs TRBV5-1 and TRBJ2-2; 7 bases line up with TRBD1. CDR1 SGHRS and CDR2 YFSETQ come from the germline V gene. The V segment lost 4 bases and the J segment 1 base; nucleotides outside the gene matches: 4. The CDR3 sequence is 15 residues long. In DNA form, the CDR3 reads TGCGCCAGCAGCCGAGGACAGGAGAACACCGGGGAGCTGTTTTTT. Its translation: CASSRGQENTGELFF.

The chain joins TRBV2 to TRBJ1-5; the D is unclear. The germline CDR1 and CDR2 sequences are SNHLY and FYNNEI. The CDR3 is 15 amino acids. Trimming took 4 bases from V and 2 from J, leaving 12 bases between them. The CDR3, as DNA: TGTGCCAGCAGTGCCACAAAGATGGGCAATCAGCCCCAGCATTTT. Translating it yields CASSATKMGNQPQHF.

This clone has a single count. The CDR3 sequence is CASSPGTGQNIQYF. In nucleotides, the CDR3 is TGTGCCAGTTCCCCAGGGACTGGGCAAAACATTCAGTACTTC. The rearrangement uses TRBV19 and TRBJ2-4; weak D call: TRBD2 (6 bases). Trimming stripped 8 bases from V and 5 bases from J, with 16 bases between. The length of the CDR3 is 14 residues. Germline V gene sequence: CDR1 LNHDA, CDR2 SQIVND (reference sequence).

The gene calls are TRBV7-2 and TRBJ1-5; perhaps TRBD1 as D (5 bases). The CDR3 totals 15 residues. V lost 2 bases to trimming and J lost 4 bases, with 12 bases between them. Germline CDR1 SGHTA, CDR2 FQGNSA. The CDR3 reads CASSLTQAGNQPQHF. In nucleotides, the CDR3 is TGTGCCAGCAGCTTAACCCAGGCAGGGAATCAGCCCCAGCATTTT.